These 23 T cell receptor beta chains were sequenced from one sample in a study of circulating and synovial CD4+ cells in juvenile arthritis. Assay used: immunoSEQ multiplex PCR; TCRdb lists only in-frame clones, some missing. The profile shows approximately 2,300 clones, about 90% of them singletons. The specimen sequenced was HLA-DR+ CD4+ T cells from blood. Described subset: circulating pathogenic-like lymphocytes, sorted as HLA-DR+CD14-CD3+CD4+CD25low/- blood T cells. These receptor sequences come from a human donor with juvenile idiopathic arthritis.

Concerning this clone itself: A junction boundary mismatches the germline segment, possibly from a read error. The chain couples TRBV27 to TRBJ2-1, with a tentative D call TRBD2 (6 bases). Germline values: CDR1 MNHEY, CDR2 SMNVEV (reference sequence). The CDR3 length is 15 residues. CDR3 sequence: CASSLQGGSYNGQFF. The CDR3 DNA is TGTGCCAGCAGTTTACAGGGAGGCTCCTACAATGGGCAGTTCTTC.

The gene calls are TRBV6-5 and TRBJ2-1; TRBD1 matches at 8 bases. CDR1 is MNHEY and CDR2 is SVGAGI in the germline V gene. J lost 4 bases, V lost 6 bases, and 8 bases had no gene match. This CDR3 contains 15 residues. CDR3 in amino acids: CASSPARGLYNEQFF. The CDR3 DNA reads as TGTGCCAGCAGCCCGGCCAGGGGGCTGTACAATGAGCAGTTCTTC.

This chain links TRBV23-1 with TRBJ2-7, with 7 bases fitting TRBD1. TRBV23-1 is placed among ORFs of uncertain function. This CDR3 contains 16 residues. With V trimmed by 6 bases and J by 2 bases, 13 bases remained unmatched. The CDR3 DNA reads TGCGCCAGCAGCCCGCCGAGGACAGGTCAACCCTACGAGCAGTACTTC. This translates into CASSPPRTGQPYEQYF.

This clone was detected once. V usage is TRBV11-2 and J usage is TRBJ2-5, with no clear D. V was cut by 5 bases and J by 5 bases, with 12 bases left in between. This CDR3 region has 13 residues. The germline CDR1 and CDR2 sequences are SGHAT and FQNNGV. The chain's CDR3 is CASSPDWIETQYF. In nucleotides, the CDR3 is TGTGCCAGCAGCCCTGACTGGATTGAGACCCAGTACTTC.

V usage is TRBV7-2 and J usage is TRBJ2-7; 9 nucleotides agree with TRBD1. The length of the CDR3 is 14 residues. The V gene's germline CDR1 is SGHTA and CDR2 FQGNSA. Trimming took 5 bases from V and 3 from J; bases not matched to a gene: 5. The CDR3 bases are TGTGCCAGCAGCGCCCGGGACAGGGACTACGAGCAGTACTTC. As protein: CASSARDRDYEQYF. The variable domain in full, with the rest retrieved from reference TRBV7-2 and TRBJ2-7, is GAGVSQSPSNKVTEKGKDVELRCDPISGHTALYWYRQSLGQGLEFLIYFQGNSAPDKSGLPSDRFSAERTGGSVSTLTIQRTQQEDSAVYLCASSARDRDYEQYFGPGTRLTVT.

The rearrangement uses TRBV25-1 and TRBJ1-4, with D tentatively TRBD1 (5 bases). The CDR3 is 14 residues long. V lost 6 bases, J lost 6 bases, and 14 bases lay in between. Germline-derived CDR1 and CDR2 are MGHDK and SYGVNS. The CDR3 bases are TGTGCCAGCAGGACAACAGGCCCCGATGAAAAACTGTTTTTT. The encoded protein is CASRTTGPDEKLFF.

The chain employs TRBV6-6 and TRBJ1-4; 8 bases are shared with TRBD1. The junction had 12 bases not matched to a gene; V was cut back by 5 bases and J by 7 bases. The CDR3 runs to 16 residues. The germline gives CDR1 MNHNY, CDR2 SVGAGI (reference sequence). The CDR3 is CASSPHRTGSSEKLFF. The CDR3 nucleotides read TGTGCCAGCAGTCCTCATAGGACAGGGTCTAGTGAAAAACTGTTTTTT.

The CDR3 loop is CASSQPGTGIEAFF. DNA for the CDR3: TGCGCCAGCAGCCAGCCCGGGACAGGCATTGAAGCTTTCTTT. This chain links TRBV4-1 with TRBJ1-1; TRBD1 agrees at 8 bases. Per germline, CDR1 MGHRA and CDR2 YSYEKL. V shed 3 bases, J shed 7 bases, and the junction held 7 bases outside the gene matches. The CDR3 is made up of 14 amino acids.

Only one count was recorded for this clone. V gene TRBV11-2 combines with J gene TRBJ1-2, with 7 positions matching TRBD1. The CDR3 is made up of 13 amino acids. Germline V lookup: CDR1 SGHAT, CDR2 FQNNGV. Trimming removed 5 bases from V and 6 bases from J; junction bases left unmatched: 6. CDR3 nucleotide sequence: TGTGCCAGCAGCCCCCAGGGGGTCGATGGCTACACCTTC. Encoded protein: CASSPQGVDGYTF.

This clone has just one count. The chain employs TRBV27 and TRBJ2-3; 11 bases fit TRBD2. Trimming removed 6 bases from V and 2 bases from J; junction bases left unmatched: 7. In germline, CDR1 is MNHEY, CDR2 SMNVEV (reference sequence). There are 16 residues in the CDR3. The CDR3 DNA sequence: TGTGCCAGCAGCGCCAGACTAGCGGGGTTCACAGATACGCAGTATTTT. Translating it yields CASSARLAGFTDTQYF.

This clone has only one observation. This chain connects TRBV6-5 to TRBJ2-3; 11 positions agree with TRBD2. The ends lost 8 bases at V and 4 bases at J; junction bases unmatched: 8. Per germline, CDR1 MNHEY and CDR2 SVGAGI. The CDR3 consists of 15 residues. The CDR3 loop reads CASHGSGGAADTQYF. CDR3 in DNA: TGTGCCAGCCATGGTAGCGGGGGGGCAGCAGATACGCAGTATTTT.

The chain couples TRBV19 to TRBJ2-3, with 13 positions matching TRBD2. The CDR3 extends over 19 amino acids. The V gene end was trimmed by 0 bases and the J gene end by 5 bases; junction bases not matched to a gene: 11. The germline V gene has CDR1 LNHDA and CDR2 SQIVND (reference sequence). The CDR3 here is CASSIDFDTSGGAIDTQYF. The CDR3 DNA sequence: TGTGCCAGTAGTATAGATTTCGACACTAGCGGGGGGGCCATAGATACGCAGTATTTT.

The chain recombines TRBV6-1 with TRBJ1-2; TRBD1 agrees at 7 bases. Per germline, CDR1 MNHNS and CDR2 SASEGT. With 4 bases clipped from V and 8 bases from J, the junction kept 10 bases outside the gene matches. The CDR3 runs to 14 residues. CDR3 in amino acids: CASSVEGRQGGYTF. For the CDR3, the DNA is TGTGCCAGCAGTGTCGAAGGGAGACAGGGCGGCTACACCTTC.

The chain employs TRBV4-3 and TRBJ1-1; perhaps TRBD1 as D (5 bases). Germline V lookup: CDR1 LGHNA, CDR2 YSLEER. The CDR3 spans 17 residues. V gave up 0 bases and J gave up 1 base, with 15 bases separating them. CDR3 DNA sequence: TGCGCCAGCAGCCAAGATCTTGGAGGGGTCAAGAACACTGAAGCTTTCTTT. It codes for CASSQDLGGVKNTEAFF.

The chain has TRBV4-2 and TRBJ2-3, with D maybe TRBD2 (7 bases). CDR1 and CDR2 (germline): LGHNA, YNFKEQ. V lost 4 bases to trimming and J lost 6 bases, with 23 bases between them. The CDR3 is 17 amino acids. The CDR3 nucleotides are TGTGCCAGCAGCCTCAAGCTCCGGGGGGCAAGCAAGGATACGCAGTATTTT. As protein: CASSLKLRGASKDTQYF.

The chain combines TRBV11-3 with TRBJ2-7; D is perhaps TRBD1 (6 bases). The V end was cut by 5 bases, the J end by 3 bases, with 17 bases between. The CDR3 spans 15 residues. CDR1 is SGHNT, CDR2 YENEEA, per germline. The DNA of the CDR3 is TGTGCCAGCAGCCCCGGACAGCCTAAGGACTACGAGCAGTACTTC. Protein product: CASSPGQPKDYEQYF. The whole variable domain, filled in from reference TRBV11-3 and TRBJ2-7, reads EAGVVQSPRYKIIEKKQPVAFWCNPISGHNTLYWYLQNLGQGPELLIRYENEEAVDDSQLPKDRFSAERLKGVDSTLKIQPAELGDSAVYLCASSPGQPKDYEQYFGPGTRLTVT.

V gene TRBV7-2 combines with J gene TRBJ2-7; TRBD2 is a possible D gene (6 bases). Germline CDR1 SGHTA, CDR2 FQGNSA. CDR3 length: 15 amino acids. V was pared by 3 bases and J by 0 bases, with 12 bases between. The CDR3 is CASSLGGLGSYEQYF. The CDR3 coding sequence is TGTGCCAGCAGCTTGGGGGGACTGGGCTCCTACGAGCAGTACTTC.

This chain links TRBV6-5 with TRBJ1-6; 10 nucleotides agree with TRBD1. V dropped 4 bases and J dropped 13; count of bases not matched to a gene: 10. The V gene's germline CDR1 is MNHEY and CDR2 SVGAGI. CDR3 length: 15 amino acids. Here the CDR3 reads CASSSSGTGARPLHF. For the CDR3, the DNA is TGTGCCAGCAGTTCTTCCGGGACAGGGGCCCGTCCCCTCCACTTT.

This rearrangement joins TRBV9 to TRBJ2-1; D remains ambiguous. V shed 0 bases and J shed 7 bases, with 11 bases lying between them. CDR3 length: 14 residues. CDR1 is SGDLS and CDR2 is YYNGEE in the germline V gene. This CDR3 is CASSVASSLNEQFF. CDR3 sequence (DNA): TGTGCCAGCAGCGTAGCTAGTAGCCTGAATGAGCAGTTCTTC.

This clone was seen a few times. Within the sample, other DNA sequences also encode this same CDR3. The chain couples TRBV7-8 to TRBJ1-6, with TRBD1 identical over 7 bases. The CDR3 extends over 15 amino acids. V was clipped by 6 bases and J by 6 bases; unmatched bases: 8. Germline CDR1 reads SGHVS; CDR2 reads FQNEAQ. The CDR3 DNA is TGTGCCAGCAGACGAGCGACAGGGTCTAATTCACCCCTCCACTTT. It codes for CASRRATGSNSPLHF. Full variable domain (outside the CDR3, taken from reference TRBV7-8 and TRBJ1-6): GAGVSQSPRYKVAKRGQDVALRCDPISGHVSLFWYQQALGQGPEFLTYFQNEAQLDKSGLPSDRFFAERPEGSVSTLKIQRTQQEDSAVYLCASRRATGSNSPLHFGNGTRLTVT.

CDR3 in DNA: TGCAGCGTCCTGACAGGTAGCTCTGGAAACACCATATATTTT. Its translation is CSVLTGSSGNTIYF. The chain has TRBV29-1 and TRBJ1-3; a weak D match, TRBD1 (6 bases). In germline, CDR1 is SQVTM, CDR2 ANQGSEA. V shed 6 bases and J shed 0 bases, with 12 bases lying between them. The CDR3 length is 14 residues.

In regard to this clone: Relative to the germline gene, one junction end is altered; a read error may explain this. This sample includes further DNA sequences coding for the same CDR3. The chain employs TRBV5-5 and TRBJ1-6, with 7 bases lining up with TRBD1. Germline CDR1 SGHKS, CDR2 YYEKEE (reference sequence). The CDR3 is 16 amino acids. As DNA, the CDR3 is TGTGCCAGCAGCTTGGGGGTAGGGACAGATAATTCCCCCCTCCACTTT. Its translation is CASSLGVGTDNSPLHF.

The rearrangement links TRBV5-1 to TRBJ2-1; D may be TRBD1 (5 bases). V gave up 4 bases and J gave up 7 bases, with 15 bases separating them. The CDR3 sequence is 14 residues long. The germline V gene has CDR1 SGHRS and CDR2 YFSETQ. DNA for the CDR3: TGCGCCAGCAGCGCCGCAATGCAGGGAAATGAGCAGTTCTTC. This translates into CASSAAMQGNEQFF.